This T cell receptor beta chain was sequenced during a study of T cells in Graves' hyperthyroidism and ophthalmopathy. Trimming removed 7 bases at V and 3 bases at J, with 16 bases between. The CDR3 has 15 residues. Germline lookup yields CDR1 LGHNA and CDR2 YNFKEQ. Findings and limits, study-wide: Stable hyperthyroidism was separated from ophthalmopathy by a model based on 13 V-J features. Appearing also in blood were most of the thyroid clonotypes expanded above 0.001.

The TCR beta CDR3 regions underwent amplification using RNA transcripts as the source. During a first-round RT-PCR of the TCR CDR3, the HTBI primer set was used. TCRdb fed the multiplex PCR reads into MiXCR, producing one record per CDR3 protein. This table holds fewer than 800,000 distinct CDR3 sequences, about 15% found once. About this clonotype: Its antigen is currently unknown.

Aged 18 to 65, the patients had hyperthyroidism that was newly diagnosed and had lasted under 2 months. Diagnosis rested on symptoms, serum thyroxine and TRAb, thyroid ultrasound, and orbital computed tomography. Sequencing was carried out using blood. The V call is TRBV4-2, the J call TRBJ2-1, with D perhaps assigned TRBD1 or TRBD2 (5 bases each). The sequence derives from a man aged 18-30 years with Graves' hyperthyroidism. The CDR3 DNA sequence: TGTGCCAGCAACCCCTCGGGACGGGGCTACAATGAGCAGTTCTTC. Translated, it gives CASNPSGRGYNEQFF.